The sequence of this TCR beta chain was determined in a study of OX40 agonist ivuxolimab in advanced cancers. Study background: At 0.01 to 10 mg/kg, ivuxolimab was administered intravenously to patients every 2 weeks. Allowance was made for prior anti-PD-1, anti-PD-L1 or anti-CTLA-4 therapy, and 40% had some. General study points: Compared with CD4+, CD8+ T cells on average had more expanded clones.

Assay: immunoSEQ multiplex PCR; the TCRdb copy retains only in-frame clones and omits some. The data contain about 77,000 clones, roughly 84% of them singletons. V shed 0 bases, J shed 2 bases, and the junction held 5 bases outside the gene matches. The CDR3 contains 16 residues. Germline CDR1 SGHRS, CDR2 YFSETQ. About this clone itself: Its antigen remains unknown.

The chain has TRBV5-1 and TRBJ2-7, with TRBD1 identical over 10 bases. The TCR sequence derives from an adult with an advanced solid tumor such as melanoma, head and neck, liver or kidney cancer. The sequenced sample was CD4+ or CD8+ T cells sorted from blood, obtained in a trial of the OX40 agonist ivuxolimab. The CDR3: CASSLAPGQGTYEQYF. CDR3 coding DNA: TGCGCCAGCAGCTTGGCCCCGGGACAGGGGACCTACGAGCAGTACTTC.